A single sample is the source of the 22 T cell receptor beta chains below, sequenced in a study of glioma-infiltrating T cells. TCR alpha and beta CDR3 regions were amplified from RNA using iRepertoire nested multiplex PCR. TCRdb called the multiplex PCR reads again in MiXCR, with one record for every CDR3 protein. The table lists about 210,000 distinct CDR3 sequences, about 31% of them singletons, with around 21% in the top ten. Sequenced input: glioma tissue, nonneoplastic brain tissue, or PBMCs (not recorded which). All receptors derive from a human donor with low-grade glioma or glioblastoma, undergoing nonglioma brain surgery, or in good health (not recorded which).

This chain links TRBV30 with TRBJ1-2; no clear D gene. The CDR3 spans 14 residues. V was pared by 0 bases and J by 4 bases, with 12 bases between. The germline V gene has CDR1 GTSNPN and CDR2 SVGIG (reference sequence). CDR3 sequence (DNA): TGTGCCTGGAGTGTACCGGCCGGTCTCTATGGCTACACCTTC. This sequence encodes CAWSVPAGLYGYTF. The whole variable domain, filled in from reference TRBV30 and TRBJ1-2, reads SQTIHQWPATLVQPVGSPLSLECTVEGTSNPNLYWYRQAAGRGLQLLFYSVGIGQISSEVPQNLSASRPQDRQFILSSKKLLLSDSGFYLCAWSVPAGLYGYTFGSGTRLTVV.

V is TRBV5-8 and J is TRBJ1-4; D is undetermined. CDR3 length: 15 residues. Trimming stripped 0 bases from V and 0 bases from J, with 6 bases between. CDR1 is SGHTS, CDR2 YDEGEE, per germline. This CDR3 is CASSLGVATNEKLFF. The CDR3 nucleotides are TGTGCCAGCAGCTTGGGGGTCGCAACTAATGAAAAACTGTTTTTT.

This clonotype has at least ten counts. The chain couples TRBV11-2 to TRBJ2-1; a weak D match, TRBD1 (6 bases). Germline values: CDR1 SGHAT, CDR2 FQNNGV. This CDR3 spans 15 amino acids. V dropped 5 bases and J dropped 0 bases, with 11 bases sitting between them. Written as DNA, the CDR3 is TGTGCCAGCAGCCGAACAGGGATCTCCTACAATGAGCAGTTCTTC. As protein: CASSRTGISYNEQFF. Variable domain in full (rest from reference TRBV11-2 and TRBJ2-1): EAGVAQSPRYKIIEKRQSVAFWCNPISGHATLYWYQQILGQGPKLLIQFQNNGVVDDSQLPKDRFSAERLKGVDSTLKIQPAKLEDSAVYLCASSRTGISYNEQFFGPGTRLTVL.

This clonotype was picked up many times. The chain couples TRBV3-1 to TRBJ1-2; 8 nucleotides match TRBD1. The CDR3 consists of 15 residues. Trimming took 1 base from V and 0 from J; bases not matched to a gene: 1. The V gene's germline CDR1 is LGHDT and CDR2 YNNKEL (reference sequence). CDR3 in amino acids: CASSQGDRSNYGYTF. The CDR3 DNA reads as TGTGCCAGCAGCCAAGGGGACAGGTCTAACTATGGCTACACCTTC.

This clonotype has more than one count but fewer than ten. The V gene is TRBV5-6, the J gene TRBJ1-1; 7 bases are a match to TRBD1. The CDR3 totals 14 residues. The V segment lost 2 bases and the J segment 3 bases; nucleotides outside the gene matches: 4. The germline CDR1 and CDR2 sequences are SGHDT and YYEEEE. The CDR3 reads CASSFGDRDTEAFF. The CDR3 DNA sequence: TGTGCCAGCAGCTTTGGGGACAGAGACACTGAAGCTTTCTTT. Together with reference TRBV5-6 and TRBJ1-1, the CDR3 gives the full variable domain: DAGVTQSPTHLIKTRGQQVTLRCSPKSGHDTVSWYQQALGQGPQFIFQYYEEEERQRGNFPDRFSGHQFPNYSSELNVNALLLGDSALYLCASSFGDRDTEAFFGQGTRLTVV.

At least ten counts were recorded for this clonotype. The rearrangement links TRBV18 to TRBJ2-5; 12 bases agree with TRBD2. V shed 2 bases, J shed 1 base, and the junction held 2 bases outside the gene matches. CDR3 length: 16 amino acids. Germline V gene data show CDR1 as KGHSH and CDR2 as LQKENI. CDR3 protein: CASSPSTSGSQETQYF. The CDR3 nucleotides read TGTGCCAGCTCACCATCGACTAGCGGGAGCCAAGAGACCCAGTACTTC.

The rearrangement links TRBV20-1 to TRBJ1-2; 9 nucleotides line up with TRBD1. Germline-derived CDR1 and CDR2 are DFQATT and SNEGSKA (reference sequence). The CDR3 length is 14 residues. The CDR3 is CNAFPGQGAGGYTF. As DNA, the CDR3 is TGCAATGCCTTTCCGGGACAGGGCGCAGGTGGCTACACCTTC.

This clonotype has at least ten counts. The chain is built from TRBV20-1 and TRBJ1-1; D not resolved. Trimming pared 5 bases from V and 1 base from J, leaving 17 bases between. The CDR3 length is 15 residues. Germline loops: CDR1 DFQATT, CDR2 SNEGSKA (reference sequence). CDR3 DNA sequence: TGCAGTGCTCGATCACATACTGATAAGAACACTGAAGCTTTCTTT. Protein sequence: CSARSHTDKNTEAFF.

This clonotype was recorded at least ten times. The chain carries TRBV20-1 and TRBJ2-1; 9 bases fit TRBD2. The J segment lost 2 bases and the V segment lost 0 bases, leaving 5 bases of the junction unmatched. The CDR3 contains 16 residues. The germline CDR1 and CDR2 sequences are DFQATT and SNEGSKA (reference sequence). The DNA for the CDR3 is TGCAGTGCTAGAGATCTTGGCGGGAGGGCCTACAATGAGCAGTTCTTC. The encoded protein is CSARDLGGRAYNEQFF.

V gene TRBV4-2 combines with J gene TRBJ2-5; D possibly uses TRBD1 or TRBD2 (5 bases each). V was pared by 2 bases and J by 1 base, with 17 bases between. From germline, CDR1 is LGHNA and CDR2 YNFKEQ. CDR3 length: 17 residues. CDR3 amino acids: CASSQRGGLEGQETQYF. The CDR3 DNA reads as TGTGCCAGCAGCCAAAGGGGCGGGCTAGAGGGCCAAGAGACCCAGTACTTC.

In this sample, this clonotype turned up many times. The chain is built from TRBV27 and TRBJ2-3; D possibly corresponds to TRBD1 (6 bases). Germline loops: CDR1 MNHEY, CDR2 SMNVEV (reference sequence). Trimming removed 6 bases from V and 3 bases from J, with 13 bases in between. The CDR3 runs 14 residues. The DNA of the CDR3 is TGTGCCAGCAGCTTTACAGGGATGACAGATACGCAGTATTTT. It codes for CASSFTGMTDTQYF.

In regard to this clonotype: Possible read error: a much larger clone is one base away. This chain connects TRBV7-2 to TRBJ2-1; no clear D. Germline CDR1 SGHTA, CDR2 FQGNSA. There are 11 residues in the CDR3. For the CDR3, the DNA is TGTGCCAGCAGCTTAGAGGTTGAGCAGCTCTTC. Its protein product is CASSLEVEQLF.

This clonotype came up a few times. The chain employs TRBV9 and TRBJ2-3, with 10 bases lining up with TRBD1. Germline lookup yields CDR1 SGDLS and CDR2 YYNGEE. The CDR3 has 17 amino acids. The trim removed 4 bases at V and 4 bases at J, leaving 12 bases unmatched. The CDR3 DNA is TGTGCCAGCAGCTCTCCTCCGGGACAGGGGAGGGCAGATACGCAGTATTTT. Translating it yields CASSSPPGQGRADTQYF.

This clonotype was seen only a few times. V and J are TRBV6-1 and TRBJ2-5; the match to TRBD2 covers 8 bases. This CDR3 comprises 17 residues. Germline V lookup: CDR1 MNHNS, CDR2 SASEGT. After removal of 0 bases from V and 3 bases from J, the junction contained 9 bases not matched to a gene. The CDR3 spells CASSEAESAGGEETQYF. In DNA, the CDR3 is TGTGCCAGCAGTGAAGCGGAGTCGGCGGGAGGTGAAGAGACCCAGTACTTC.

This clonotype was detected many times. CDR3 residues: CAIGTSAYEQYF. CDR3 coding DNA: TGTGCGATCGGGACATCAGCCTACGAGCAGTACTTC. The J gene is TRBJ2-7, the V gene TRBV28; TRBD1 is a possible D gene (6 bases). Germline CDR1 and CDR2: MDHEN and SYDVKM. This CDR3 comprises 12 residues.

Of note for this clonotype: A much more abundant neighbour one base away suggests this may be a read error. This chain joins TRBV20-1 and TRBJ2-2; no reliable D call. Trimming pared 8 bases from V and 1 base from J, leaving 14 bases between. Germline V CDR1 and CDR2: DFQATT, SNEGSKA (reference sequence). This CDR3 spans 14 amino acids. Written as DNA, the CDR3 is TGCAGTTCCCACGGCCCCAAGAACACCGGGGAGCTGTTTTTT. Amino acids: CSSHGPKNTGELFF.

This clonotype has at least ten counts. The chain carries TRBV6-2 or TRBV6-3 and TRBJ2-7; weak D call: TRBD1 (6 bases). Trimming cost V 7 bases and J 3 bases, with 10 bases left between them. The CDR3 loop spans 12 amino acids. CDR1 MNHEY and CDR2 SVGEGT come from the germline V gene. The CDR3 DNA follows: TGTGCCAGCAAGGACAGAGACTACGAGCAGTACTTC. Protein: CASKDRDYEQYF.

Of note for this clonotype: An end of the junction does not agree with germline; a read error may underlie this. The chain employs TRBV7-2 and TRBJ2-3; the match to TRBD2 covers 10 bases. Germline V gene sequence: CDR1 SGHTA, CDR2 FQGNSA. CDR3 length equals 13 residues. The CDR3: CASSALAGVPPKF. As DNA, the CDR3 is TGTGCCAGCAGCGCTCTAGCGGGAGTACCCCCGAAGTTT.

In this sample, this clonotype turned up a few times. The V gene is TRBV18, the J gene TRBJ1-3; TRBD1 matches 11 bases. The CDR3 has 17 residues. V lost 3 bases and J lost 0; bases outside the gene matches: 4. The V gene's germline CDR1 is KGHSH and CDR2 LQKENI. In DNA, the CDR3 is TGTGCCAGCTCACCCCGGACAGGGGGCCGCTCTGGAAACACCATATATTTT. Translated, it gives CASSPRTGGRSGNTIYF.

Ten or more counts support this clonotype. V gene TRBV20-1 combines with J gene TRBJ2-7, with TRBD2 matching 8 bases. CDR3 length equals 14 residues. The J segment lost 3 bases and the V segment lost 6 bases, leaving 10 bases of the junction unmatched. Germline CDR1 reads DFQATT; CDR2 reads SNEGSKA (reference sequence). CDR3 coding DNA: TGCAGTGCGACCTCCTCACTAGCGGACTACGAGCAGTACTTC. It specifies CSATSSLADYEQYF.

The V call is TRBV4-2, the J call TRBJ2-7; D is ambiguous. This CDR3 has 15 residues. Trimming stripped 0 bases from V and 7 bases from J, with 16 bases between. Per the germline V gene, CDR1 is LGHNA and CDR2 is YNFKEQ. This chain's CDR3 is CASSQEGSFYGEQYF. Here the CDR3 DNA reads TGTGCCAGCAGCCAAGAAGGTAGCTTCTACGGGGAGCAGTACTTC.

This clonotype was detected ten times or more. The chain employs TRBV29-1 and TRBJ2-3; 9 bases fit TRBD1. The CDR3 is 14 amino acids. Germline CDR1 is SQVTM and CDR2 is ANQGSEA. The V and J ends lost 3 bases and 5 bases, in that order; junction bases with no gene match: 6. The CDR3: CSVERDRAVDTQYF. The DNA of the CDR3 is TGCAGCGTTGAGAGGGACAGGGCCGTAGATACGCAGTATTTT.